A single sample gave rise to the 27 T cell receptor beta chains below, sequenced in a study of cytomegalovirus exposure and HLA in healthy donors. With 60 Vbeta and 13 Jbeta primers, the PCR was carried out. Sequencing was performed with immunoSEQ multiplex PCR; in TCRdb, only in-frame clones are kept and a portion is missing. Of 150,000 to 200,000 clones in the sample, less than 80% are singletons; the top ten hold 4.3%. Specimen: PBMCs. The receptors originated from a man aged 40-55 years in good health and CMV-seronegative.

With regard to this clone: The junction departs from the called germline gene at one end, perhaps through a read error. This chain joins TRBV6-6 and TRBJ2-5; the D gene is possibly TRBD2 (6 bases). The CDR3 consists of 13 residues. CDR1 MNHNY and CDR2 SVGAGI come from the germline V gene (reference sequence). The CDR3 DNA reads TGTGCCAGCACTTACGGAGGGTCCGAGACCCAGTACTTC. It yields the protein CASTYGGSETQYF.

The chain carries TRBV27 and TRBJ2-2; no clear D gene. CDR3 size: 14 residues. CDR1 is MNHEY and CDR2 is SMNVEV in the germline V gene (reference sequence). The V and J ends lost 3 bases and 5 bases respectively, with 10 bases between them. The CDR3, as DNA: TGTGCCAGCAGTTTTATTCCGGTTACCGGGGAGCTGTTTTTT. This sequence encodes CASSFIPVTGELFF.

V is TRBV29-1 and J is TRBJ2-5; D is uncertain. CDR3 length: 13 amino acids. With 1 base removed from V and 2 bases from J, the gap between germline ends came to 8 bases. Germline CDR1 reads SQVTM; CDR2 reads ANQGSEA. DNA for the CDR3: TGCAGCGTTGAAGTCAATTTTCAAGAGACCCAGTACTTC. This translates into CSVEVNFQETQYF.

This chain uses TRBV9 with TRBJ2-5; 9 positions match TRBD1. The V and J ends lost 4 bases and 2 bases, in that order; junction bases with no gene match: 6. CDR1 is SGDLS, CDR2 YYNGEE, per germline. The length of the CDR3 is 15 residues. As DNA, the CDR3 is TGTGCCAGCAGCCAAGGGACAGGGCGTCAAGAGACCCAGTACTTC. Translating gives CASSQGTGRQETQYF. Complete variable domain (other parts from reference TRBV9 and TRBJ2-5): DSGVTQTPKHLITATGQRVTLRCSPRSGDLSVYWYQQSLDQGLQFLIQYYNGEERAKGNILERFSAQQFPDLHSELNLSSLELGDSALYFCASSQGTGRQETQYFGPGTRLLVL.

Only one count was recorded for this clone. The V and J genes are TRBV7-6 and TRBJ1-5; tentatively, D is TRBD1 (6 bases). This CDR3 contains 16 residues. Germline-derived CDR1 and CDR2 are SGHVS and FNYEAQ. Trimming shortened V by 5 bases and J by 0 bases, and 14 bases separated the two germline ends. This chain's CDR3 is CASSAIQGVSNQPQHF. In nucleotides, the CDR3 is TGTGCCAGCAGCGCAATACAGGGCGTTAGCAATCAGCCCCAGCATTTT.

The chain employs TRBV6-1 and TRBJ1-5; D not certain. CDR1 is MNHNS, CDR2 SASEGT, per germline. Trimming left V 2 bases short and J 3 bases short, with 14 bases between. This CDR3 spans 16 amino acids. The CDR3 bases are TGTGCCAGCAGTGAATCTCAGGTCGAACTCAATCAGCCCCAGCATTTT. It is translated as CASSESQVELNQPQHF.

The chain joins TRBV9 to TRBJ2-7, with D possibly matching TRBD2 (6 bases). This CDR3 is built from 14 residues. Germline V gene data show CDR1 as SGDLS and CDR2 as YYNGEE. The germline V and J ends were trimmed by 0 bases and 7 bases, with 14 bases remaining between them. The DNA of the CDR3 is TGTGCCAGCAGCGTAGCCGATCTGGCGGGAGAGCAGTACTTC. Its translation is CASSVADLAGEQYF.

The chain employs TRBV20-1 and TRBJ2-1; no clear D. Germline-derived CDR1 and CDR2 are DFQATT and SNEGSKA (reference sequence). V was shortened by 5 bases and J by 8 bases, with 10 bases between the two germline ends. The CDR3 spans 11 residues. The DNA of the CDR3 is TGCAGTGCTCCGAGATCCTATGAGCAGTTCTTC. Its translation is CSAPRSYEQFF.

V is TRBV28 and J is TRBJ2-7; 11 bases fit TRBD2. CDR1 MDHEN and CDR2 SYDVKM come from the germline V gene. The CDR3 length is 15 residues. The V gene end was trimmed by 5 bases and the J gene end by 4 bases; junction bases not matched to a gene: 7. Written as DNA, the CDR3 is TGTGCCAGCAGTCCCCGACTAGCGGGGTTGTACGAGCAGTACTTC. Encoded protein: CASSPRLAGLYEQYF.

The rearrangement joins TRBV7-3 to TRBJ2-7; a weak D match, TRBD2 (6 bases). CDR1 is SGHTA, CDR2 FQGTGA, per germline. This CDR3 contains 15 residues. V was pared by 0 bases and J by 2 bases, with 11 bases between. DNA for the CDR3: TGTGCCAGCAGCTTAACCGGGGGAAGCGCCTACGAGCAGTACTTC. Its protein product is CASSLTGGSAYEQYF.

The chain carries TRBV28 and TRBJ1-2; 9 bases match TRBD1. Germline values: CDR1 MDHEN, CDR2 SYDVKM. The CDR3 covers 14 residues. With 6 bases clipped from V and 1 base from J, the junction kept 3 bases outside the gene matches. The DNA of the CDR3 is TGTGCCAGCAGCCCGGGACAGGGTAACTATGGCTACACCTTC. This codes for CASSPGQGNYGYTF.

The V gene is TRBV6-1, the J gene TRBJ2-3, with a tentative D call TRBD2 (5 bases). The V gene's germline CDR1 is MNHNS and CDR2 SASEGT. The CDR3 has 14 amino acids. V was cut by 8 bases and J by 2 bases, with 14 bases left in between. CDR3 sequence (DNA): TGTGCCAGCTACTCCGGAGGCCCCACAGATACGCAGTATTTT. Its protein is CASYSGGPTDTQYF.

The chain links TRBV5-4 to TRBJ2-3, with TRBD2 matching over 9 bases. In germline, CDR1 is SGHNT, CDR2 YYREEE (reference sequence). J lost 4 bases, V lost 2 bases, and 5 bases had no gene match. The length of the CDR3 is 15 residues. The CDR3 is CASSFVLAGPDTQYF. CDR3 nucleotide sequence: TGTGCCAGCAGCTTTGTCCTAGCGGGGCCAGATACGCAGTATTTT.

The V call is TRBV29-1, the J call TRBJ1-4; D not certain. V lost 7 bases, J lost 5 bases, and 11 bases lay in between. The CDR3 has 12 amino acids. CDR1 and CDR2 (germline): SQVTM, ANQGSEA. The CDR3, as DNA: TGCAGCGCCGGGGTCGACAATGAAAAACTGTTTTTT. Amino acids: CSAGVDNEKLFF.

This clone was counted only a few times. The chain recombines TRBV11-2 with TRBJ1-5; 10 bases match TRBD1. The CDR3 contains 15 residues. V lost 4 bases and J lost 5; bases outside the gene matches: 5. Germline V gene data show CDR1 as SGHAT and CDR2 as FQNNGV. The CDR3 nucleotides are TGTGCCAGCAGCTACACCGGGACAGGGGATCAGCCCCAGCATTTT. Translated, it gives CASSYTGTGDQPQHF.

The rearrangement uses TRBV29-1 and TRBJ1-2; 7 bases align to TRBD1. J lost 3 bases, V lost 6 bases, and 10 bases had no gene match. The CDR3 runs 14 residues. Germline CDR1 is SQVTM and CDR2 is ANQGSEA. CDR3 protein: CSVDTRGSDYGYTF. The DNA of the CDR3 is TGCAGCGTCGACACCAGGGGGTCAGACTATGGCTACACCTTC. Variable domain in full (rest from reference TRBV29-1 and TRBJ1-2): SAVISQKPSRDICQRGTSLTIQCQVDSQVTMMFWYRQQPGQSLTLIATANQGSEATYESGFVIDKFPISRPNLTFSTLTVSNMSPEDSSIYLCSVDTRGSDYGYTFGSGTRLTVV.

This chain connects TRBV4-3 to TRBJ2-7; TRBD2 aligns across 12 bases. The germline CDR1 and CDR2 sequences are LGHNA and YSLEER. V dropped 0 bases and J dropped 4; count of bases not matched to a gene: 10. The CDR3 covers 18 residues. CDR3 nucleotide sequence: TGCGCCAGCAGCCAAGATACCGGACTAGCGGGGTTTGTTTACGAGCAGTACTTC. Residues: CASSQDTGLAGFVYEQYF.

V is TRBV5-1 and J is TRBJ1-2, with D unclear. V lost 2 bases and J 5 bases, leaving 7 bases between the germline ends. This CDR3 is built from 12 residues. Germline assignment: CDR1 SGHRS and CDR2 YFSETQ. This CDR3 reads CASSLRGYGYTF. In DNA form, the CDR3 reads TGCGCCAGCAGCTTACGCGGTTATGGCTACACCTTC.

The CDR3 loop is CASSPKSSGTEAFF. For the CDR3, the DNA is TGTGCCAGCTCACCAAAGAGCTCGGGCACTGAAGCTTTCTTT. The rearrangement joins TRBV18 to TRBJ1-1; D remains unclear. CDR1 and CDR2 (germline): KGHSH, LQKENI. This CDR3 has 14 residues. The germline V and J ends were trimmed by 2 bases and 4 bases, with 11 bases remaining between them.

Only a few counts were recorded for this clone. The V gene is TRBV23-1, the J gene TRBJ1-1; D call uncertain. TRBV23-1 is placed among ORFs of uncertain function. The CDR3 loop spans 15 amino acids. The germline V and J ends were trimmed by 8 bases and 0 bases, with 16 bases remaining between them. The CDR3 reads CASHFGLPMNTEAFF. The CDR3, as DNA: TGCGCCAGCCACTTCGGGTTGCCTATGAACACTGAAGCTTTCTTT.

This chain connects TRBV9 to TRBJ2-3, with D possibly TRBD1 on 6 matching bases. The V and J ends lost 4 bases and 6 bases respectively, with 24 bases between them. The CDR3 is 17 residues long. Germline CDR1 is SGDLS and CDR2 is YYNGEE. CDR3 loop: CASSSPTGPGQGDTQYF. Here the CDR3 DNA reads TGTGCCAGCAGCTCCCCTACCGGTCCGGGGCAGGGGGATACGCAGTATTTT.

V gene TRBV11-1 combines with J gene TRBJ1-2; 11 bases agree with TRBD1. CDR1 and CDR2 from the germline V gene are SGHAT and FQDESV (reference sequence). J gave up 6 bases and V 4 bases, and 10 bases lay outside the gene matches. The CDR3 is made up of 16 amino acids. The CDR3 DNA reads TGTGCCAGCAGCTCCATCGGGACAGGGGGATTGGATGGCTACACCTTC. Its translation: CASSSIGTGGLDGYTF.

The V gene is TRBV5-1, the J gene TRBJ2-7, with 10 nucleotides matching TRBD2. Looked up from germline, CDR1 is SGHRS and CDR2 is YFSETQ. CDR3 size: 17 residues. V gave up 4 bases and J gave up 2 bases; unmatched junction bases: 12. The CDR3 loop reads CASSPPLAGDPTYEQYF. The DNA of the CDR3 is TGCGCCAGCAGCCCCCCGCTAGCGGGGGACCCCACCTACGAGCAGTACTTC.

The rearrangement links TRBV5-4 to TRBJ2-2; 9 positions match TRBD1. Germline V gene sequence: CDR1 SGHNT, CDR2 YYREEE (reference sequence). With 5 bases clipped from V and 5 bases from J, the junction kept 10 bases outside the gene matches. This CDR3 spans 16 amino acids. The CDR3 is CASSPTGTGKTGELFF. The CDR3 DNA reads TGTGCCAGCAGTCCAACTGGGACAGGGAAAACCGGGGAGCTGTTTTTT.

This clone has just a few counts. The genes are TRBV10-1 and TRBJ1-1; D unresolved. The CDR3 runs 14 residues. Trimming pared 4 bases from V and 0 bases from J, leaving 9 bases between. The V gene's germline CDR1 is WNHNN and CDR2 SYGVQD (reference sequence). The CDR3 sequence: CASSGGRMNTEAFF. As DNA, the CDR3 is TGCGCCAGCAGTGGCGGTCGGATGAACACTGAAGCTTTCTTT.

The V gene is TRBV11-1, the J gene TRBJ1-2; 7 nucleotides agree with TRBD1. J was trimmed by 6 bases and V by 5 bases; bases with no gene match: 15. Germline CDR1 is SGHAT and CDR2 is FQDESV (reference sequence). CDR3 length: 16 amino acids. For the CDR3, the DNA is TGTGCCAGCAGCCCAGCTCGGGACAGTGGAATTGATGGCTACACCTTC. Translating it yields CASSPARDSGIDGYTF.

As for this clone: Distinct nucleotide sequences in the sample also encode this CDR3. The J gene is TRBJ2-7, the V gene TRBV10-3, with TRBD1 matching over 10 bases. The CDR3 spans 15 residues. Germline V gives CDR1 ENHRY, CDR2 SYGVKD. Unmatched junction bases numbered 7, after V lost 6 bases and J lost 2 bases. CDR3 residues: CAIRLGGQGPYEQYF. In DNA, the CDR3 is TGTGCCATCAGGTTAGGGGGACAGGGGCCCTACGAGCAGTACTTC.